This passage covers 9 T cell receptor beta chains from one sample sequenced in a study of neurological immune-mediated disorders. One entry per CDR3 protein results from TCRdb running MiXCR on the 5' RACE reads. This sample has approximately 44,000 distinct CDR3 sequences, with over 5.5% found just once. The sample was CD4+ T cells from blood. The receptors were sampled from a woman between 18 and 29 years old with multiple sclerosis.

This clonotype was detected ten times or more. The chain is built from TRBV20-1 and TRBJ1-1; 12 bases fit TRBD1. Trimming took 6 bases from V and 3 from J; bases not matched to a gene: 2. The CDR3 totals 13 residues. Germline V CDR1 and CDR2: DFQATT, SNEGSKA (reference sequence). The CDR3 is CSAGQGADTEAFF. The CDR3 DNA reads TGCAGTGCGGGACAGGGGGCCGACACTGAAGCTTTCTTT.

There are many counts of this clonotype. The chain uses TRBV6-5 and TRBJ2-3; 8 nucleotides match TRBD2. Germline loops: CDR1 MNHEY, CDR2 SVGAGI. CDR3 length: 15 amino acids. Trimming at V came to 4 bases and at J to 0 bases, leaving 3 bases not matched to a gene. The CDR3 DNA is TGTGCCAGCAGTTTAGCGGGGTCTAGCACAGATACGCAGTATTTT. Amino acids: CASSLAGSSTDTQYF.

This clonotype was detected ten times or more. The chain has TRBV24-1 and TRBJ2-7; D unresolved. From germline, CDR1 is KGHDR and CDR2 SFDVKD. This CDR3 is 13 amino acids long. V was cut by 5 bases and J by 2 bases, with 9 bases left in between. CDR3 protein: CATSGTCPYEQYV. The CDR3 DNA follows: TGTGCCACCAGTGGCACTTGCCCCTACGAGCAGTACGTC.

This clonotype was seen repeatedly, ten times or more. The chain couples TRBV6-6 to TRBJ2-1; 7 bases line up with TRBD2. CDR1 and CDR2 from the germline V gene are MNHNY and SVGAGI (reference sequence). The CDR3 is 15 amino acids. Germline trimming cut 6 bases from V and 2 bases from J; bases unmatched to any gene: 7. The DNA for the CDR3 is TGTGCCAGCAGCCCGTCCGGGGGGACCTACAATGAGCAGTTCTTC. Amino acid sequence: CASSPSGGTYNEQFF.

This clonotype was seen ten or more times. V usage is TRBV29-1 and J usage is TRBJ1-2, with 7 bases aligning to TRBD1. The CDR3 totals 12 residues. The germline gives CDR1 SQVTM, CDR2 ANQGSEA. V trimming: 1 base; J trimming: 8 bases; junction bases outside the gene matches: 4. The CDR3, as DNA: TGCAGCGTTGAAGGGAACAGGGGAGGCTACACCTTC. It codes for CSVEGNRGGYTF.

Ten or more counts support this clonotype. V is TRBV7-9 and J is TRBJ2-4; tentative D call: TRBD2 (6 bases). Trimming took 4 bases from V and 7 from J, leaving 20 bases between them. CDR1 is SEHNR, CDR2 FQNEAQ, per germline (reference sequence). This CDR3 region has 16 residues. The CDR3 reads CASSSGVRGGWNIQYF. The CDR3 nucleotides are TGTGCCAGCAGCTCGGGGGTCCGAGGAGGGTGGAACATTCAGTACTTC.

There are many counts of this clonotype. This chain uses TRBV18 with TRBJ1-2; 10 bases are a match to TRBD1. Germline V gives CDR1 KGHSH, CDR2 LQKENI. This CDR3 has 16 amino acids. Germline trimming cut 5 bases from V and 2 bases from J; bases unmatched to any gene: 8. The CDR3 loop reads CASSVRQGAKNYGYTF. In DNA, the CDR3 is TGTGCCAGCTCAGTACGACAGGGGGCGAAGAACTATGGCTACACCTTC. Full variable domain (missing parts from reference TRBV18 and TRBJ1-2): NAGVMQNPRHLVRRRGQEARLRCSPMKGHSHVYWYRQLPEEGLKFMVYLQKENIIDESGMPKERFSAEFPKEGPSILRIQQVVRGDSAAYFCASSVRQGAKNYGYTFGSGTRLTVV.

This clonotype has just a few counts. The J gene is TRBJ2-3, the V gene TRBV18; TRBD2 matches 10 bases. Germline V gene data show CDR1 as KGHSH and CDR2 as LQKENI. This CDR3 spans 14 amino acids. J gave up 6 bases and V 2 bases, and 2 bases lay outside the gene matches. CDR3 sequence reads: CASSPGLADDTQYF. The CDR3 region has the DNA TGTGCCAGCTCACCAGGACTAGCGGACGATACGCAGTATTTT.

This clonotype was detected ten times or more. The DNA for the CDR3 is TGCGCCAGCAGCTTAGGTTCCGACAGGAGGGGCTACACCTTC. This encodes CASSLGSDRRGYTF. This chain links TRBV5-1 with TRBJ1-2; D may be TRBD1 (6 bases). This CDR3 spans 14 amino acids. In germline, CDR1 is SGHRS, CDR2 YFSETQ. V shed 2 bases and J shed 8 bases, with 16 bases lying between them.